This T cell receptor (beta chain) was identified during a study of T cells in Graves' hyperthyroidism and ophthalmopathy. RNA transcripts yielded amplified TCR beta CDR3 regions. The HTBI primer set was used in a first-round RT-PCR of the TCR CDR3. TCRdb re-derived calls from the multiplex PCR reads in MiXCR, one entry per CDR3 protein. The sample yields a few hundred thousand distinct CDR3 sequences, approximately 13% seen once. Per the germline V gene, CDR1 is MNHEY and CDR2 is SMNVEV (reference sequence). V shed 5 bases and J shed 4 bases, with 12 bases lying between them. The CDR3 has 14 amino acids. This clonotype was counted many times.

What was sequenced was blood. V is TRBV27 and J is TRBJ1-5; D is perhaps TRBD1 (5 bases). The sequence came from a woman in her thirties with Graves' hyperthyroidism that later progressed to Graves' ophthalmopathy. The CDR3 region is CASSPGRTNQPQHF. The DNA for the CDR3 is TGTGCCAGCAGTCCGGGACGGACAAATCAGCCCCAGCATTTT.